Listed here is a single T cell receptor (beta chain). Its antigen remains unidentified. This entry belongs to a study of T cell repertoires in cytomegalovirus infection. Study-wide results and caveats: Across the ex vivo response, the dominant clonotypes were HLA-C-restricted CMV-specific TCR beta clonotypes.

Looked up from germline, CDR1 is SQVTM and CDR2 is ANQGSEA. CDR3 size: 14 residues. Trimming pared 7 bases from V and 5 bases from J, leaving 20 bases between. TCRdb independently ran MiXCR on the reads; one entry per CDR3 protein. Among some 900,000 distinct CDR3 sequences listed, around a third were seen once. The chain carries TRBV29-1 and TRBJ1-1; no definite D call. The receptor's source is a human donor in good health (CMV status not recorded). Some clones in this sample may be carry-over from other donors' samples. Source: cultured CD8+ T cells from PBMCs, taken from culture after CMV antigen stimulation. The CDR3 coding sequence is TGCAGCGACGGAGCGGCCGGGAGGGTGACTGAAGCTTTCTTT. Protein product: CSDGAAGRVTEAFF.